This T cell receptor beta chain appears in the sequencing data of a study of blood T cell repertoires in COVID-19 (TCRdb year 2020). About the study as a whole: Collaborator samples came from the United States, Italy and Spain and covered acute and convalescent phases of COVID-19. The material from the prospective study consisted of cDNA or gDNA derived from T cells, B-cell-depleted T cells, or PBMCs. Deeply sampled blood TCRbeta repertoires from subjects exposed to, actively infected with, or recovered from COVID-19 were included in the dataset. The repertoires were made available in a free public database intended to serve as a resource for research on the immune response to SARS-CoV-2. The samples were drawn from the first 160 participants of the ongoing ImmuneRACE study and from over a thousand subjects provided by 6 global collaborators. A de-identified subject ID, COVID-19 status, age in years and sex were almost always included in the sample metadata. Where available, HLA class I and class II types were obtained from metadata supplied by the sample provider rather than from assay-based typing. Results the study describes overall, beyond this receptor: Clinical and demographic metadata were provided uncurated, with the amount varying by source and participant.

The CDR3 holds 16 amino acids from the cysteine to the phenylalanine. Of all the DNA, just the CDR3 is kept, 48 bases in frame from base 1. CDR1 is given as LGHNA and CDR2 as YSLEER, both from the germline V gene. V is cut back by 4 bases and J by 6 bases, with 7 bases in the junction unmatched. TCRbeta CDR3 regions were amplified from genomic DNA using the immunoSEQ Assay, a bias-controlled multiplex PCR. Per the source publication's procedure: The number of nucleated cells in each sample was estimated from the amplification of reference gene primers within the assay. To quantify the absolute abundance of each unique TCRbeta CDR3 rearrangement, sequence reads were collapsed and filtered. For each sample, productive Simpson clonality was calculated as the square root of Simpson's diversity index across productive rearrangements. In TCRdb, the immuneACCESS table is reduced to in-frame sequences with V and J assigned. These tables do not hold every clone; where another copy was compared, an unresolved V gene accounts for under half, and the others remain unexplained. The D gene and trimming were derived from the DNA, and the V and J assignments and clone size from that table. This sample holds approximately 110,000 clones; around four fifths were observed only once. The ten largest clones represent roughly a fifth of the sample.

This clone was recorded many times. The antigen it recognizes is unknown. No base quality information exists; no much larger clone differs at one position. Each collaborating institution followed its own protocols to collect whole blood in K2EDTA tubes. For TCRbeta analysis, collaborators shipped samples in one of three forms: frozen whole blood, isolated PBMCs, or DNA extracted from either of those sample types. The TCR originated in a woman aged 70-85 years with acute or convalescent COVID-19. The chain uses TRBV4-3 and TRBJ2-2; TRBD1 aligns with 11 central bases. The sequencing input was peripheral blood. The CDR3 region: CASSPSGQGVPGELFF. The bases read TGCGCCAGCAGCCCGTCGGGACAGGGGGTTCCCGGGGAGCTGTTTTTT.